This TCR beta chain was recorded in a study of blood T cell repertoires in COVID-19. In the study overall: COVID-19 samples, acute and convalescent, were from the United States, Italy and Spain. The analysed material was cDNA or gDNA that came from T cells, B-cell-depleted T cells, or PBMCs.

The germline V gene has CDR1 SEHNR and CDR2 FQNEAQ (reference sequence). The CDR3 is 16 residues long. Trimming took 1 base from V and 7 from J; bases not matched to a gene: 8. In the source study's methods: From reference gene primer amplification, estimates of nucleated cell counts were derived. Only in-frame clones appear in the TCRdb table, and some are missing; sequencing was by immunoSEQ multiplex PCR. That table furnishes V, J and clone size, whereas the DNA furnished D and trimming. Of more than 95,000 clones in the sample, more than 70% are singletons; the top ten hold approximately 3.4%. Material for sequencing was peripheral blood. This chain joins TRBV7-9 and TRBJ2-1, with TRBD2 matching over 9 bases. The TCR was taken from a woman in her fifties or sixties with acute or convalescent COVID-19. CDR3: CASSLGPAGGLNEQFF. In nucleotides, the CDR3 is TGTGCCAGCAGCTTAGGGCCAGCGGGAGGCCTGAATGAGCAGTTCTTC.